Listed here are 4 T cell receptor beta chains from one sample, sequenced in a study of radiotherapy plus CTLA-4 blockade in lung cancer. Sequencing was performed with immunoSEQ multiplex PCR; in TCRdb, only in-frame clones are kept and a portion is missing. The table lists tens of thousands of clones, more than 70% of them singletons, with 8.5% to 14% in the top ten. Material: peripheral blood, obtained from a patient treated with radiotherapy plus ipilimumab. These TCRs come from a human donor with non-small cell lung cancer who had stable disease on radiotherapy plus ipilimumab.

The J gene is TRBJ1-2, the V gene TRBV19; 7 bases map to TRBD1. CDR1 LNHDA and CDR2 SQIVND come from the germline V gene (reference sequence). With 6 bases clipped from V and 5 bases from J, the junction kept 6 bases outside the gene matches. The CDR3 is 13 residues long. CDR3 sequence reads: CASSLQGSYGYTF. Written as DNA, the CDR3 is TGTGCCAGTAGCCTACAGGGGTCTTATGGCTACACCTTC.

The chain joins TRBV5-6 to TRBJ1-3; D might be TRBD1 (5 bases). The CDR3 is 14 amino acids. Trimming pared 7 bases from V and 2 bases from J, leaving 13 bases between. Germline V gene data show CDR1 as SGHDT and CDR2 as YYEEEE. The CDR3 region is CASREGLPGNTIYF. For the CDR3, the DNA is TGTGCCAGCCGGGAGGGACTACCTGGAAACACCATATATTTT.

The V and J genes are TRBV20-1 and TRBJ1-2; possible D gene TRBD1, 6 bases. CDR3 length equals 11 residues. V was shortened by 4 bases and J by 8 bases, with 11 bases between the two germline ends. Per the germline V gene, CDR1 is DFQATT and CDR2 is SNEGSKA (reference sequence). In DNA form, the CDR3 reads TGCAGTGCTACCAACAGGGAAGGCTACACCTTC. This sequence encodes CSATNREGYTF.

The rearrangement links TRBV28 to TRBJ1-4, with D uncertain. Germline CDR1 reads MDHEN; CDR2 reads SYDVKM. Trimming took 2 bases from V and 7 from J, leaving 11 bases between them. The CDR3 runs 14 residues. The DNA of the CDR3 is TGTGCCAGCAGTTTACAGGCCGGTGGTGAAAAACTGTTTTTT. Encoded protein: CASSLQAGGEKLFF.